One and the same sample provided the 25 T cell receptor beta chains below, sequenced in a study of blood T cell repertoires in COVID-19. Sequencing used immunoSEQ multiplex PCR; TCRdb keeps in-frame clones, though not all of them. The data show 350,000 to 450,000 clones, with roughly 90% seen just once and less than 1.5% held by the top ten. Sequenced sample: PBMCs or T cells enriched from blood (not recorded which). Source of these receptors: a woman younger than 30 who had been exposed to COVID-19.

This clone was counted at least ten times. The rearrangement uses TRBV28 and TRBJ1-5; 9 nucleotides align to TRBD1. The V segment lost 5 bases and the J segment 6 bases; nucleotides outside the gene matches: 17. The CDR3 has 18 amino acids. Germline lookup yields CDR1 MDHEN and CDR2 SYDVKM. CDR3 in DNA: TGTGCCAGCAGTCCCGGGGGGACAGGGTCTTGGGCAAGTCAGCCCCAGCATTTT. Residues: CASSPGGTGSWASQPQHF.

The chain has TRBV7-6 and TRBJ2-7, with 7 bases identical to TRBD2. V shed 5 bases, J shed 5 bases, and the junction held 9 bases outside the gene matches. This CDR3 is 14 amino acids long. CDR1 and CDR2 from the germline V gene are SGHVS and FNYEAQ. The CDR3 protein is CASSVASGANEQYF. CDR3 in DNA: TGTGCCAGCAGCGTTGCCAGCGGGGCCAACGAGCAGTACTTC.

DNA of the CDR3: TGTGCCAGCAGACTTGGGACAGGGCGTCCCTACGAGCAGTACTTC. Residues: CASRLGTGRPYEQYF. The gene calls are TRBV6-5 and TRBJ2-7, with 9 nucleotides matching TRBD1. Trimming at V came to 6 bases and at J to 2 bases, leaving 8 bases not matched to a gene. In germline, CDR1 is MNHEY, CDR2 SVGAGI. This CDR3 has 15 residues.

The chain employs TRBV24-1 and TRBJ2-7, with 10 bases identical to TRBD2. CDR3 size: 16 residues. In germline, CDR1 is KGHDR, CDR2 SFDVKD. V lost 0 bases, J lost 5 bases, and 6 bases stayed unmatched. The CDR3 here is CATSDLVTSGWNEQYF. The CDR3 DNA reads as TGTGCCACCAGTGATTTGGTGACTAGCGGGTGGAACGAGCAGTACTTC.

The chain links TRBV5-1 to TRBJ1-3; 10 bases fit TRBD1. CDR3 length: 20 amino acids. The trim removed 0 bases at V and 2 bases at J, leaving 14 bases unmatched. CDR1 and CDR2 from the germline V gene are SGHRS and YFSETQ. The CDR3 is CASSLGYEAGQGFTGNTIYF. Written as DNA, the CDR3 is TGCGCCAGCAGCTTGGGATACGAAGCGGGACAGGGGTTTACTGGAAACACCATATATTTT.

The CDR3 DNA follows: TGTGCCAGCAGTGATGGCCCTTCGAGGGAGCAGTTCTTC. Protein product: CASSDGPSREQFF. The chain combines TRBV6-1 with TRBJ2-1; no clear D. Germline CDR1 MNHNS, CDR2 SASEGT. CDR3 length equals 13 residues. V was trimmed by 3 bases and J by 10 bases, leaving 13 bases between them.

V usage is TRBV18 and J usage is TRBJ1-6; 9 bases line up with TRBD1. The V and J ends lost 3 bases and 0 bases, in that order; junction bases with no gene match: 9. The CDR3 is 19 residues long. Germline CDR1 is KGHSH and CDR2 is LQKENI. This CDR3 is CASSPGGQGQLSYNSPLHF. CDR3 nucleotide sequence: TGTGCCAGCTCACCGGGGGGACAGGGCCAGCTCTCCTATAATTCACCCCTCCACTTT. Full variable domain (remainder filled in from reference TRBV18 and TRBJ1-6): NAGVMQNPRHLVRRRGQEARLRCSPMKGHSHVYWYRQLPEEGLKFMVYLQKENIIDESGMPKERFSAEFPKEGPSILRIQQVVRGDSAAYFCASSPGGQGQLSYNSPLHFGNGTRLTVT.

This clone was seen a few times. The chain has TRBV19 and TRBJ1-1, with D possibly TRBD1 on 5 matching bases. CDR1 LNHDA and CDR2 SQIVND come from the germline V gene (reference sequence). CDR3 size: 14 residues. V shed 5 bases and J shed 5 bases, with 15 bases lying between them. CDR3 amino acids: CASSQGLGVTEAFF. The CDR3 DNA reads as TGTGCCAGTAGTCAGGGCCTTGGGGTTACTGAAGCTTTCTTT.

J is TRBJ2-3 and V is TRBV7-6, with 7 bases that match TRBD1. With V trimmed by 0 bases and J by 0 bases, 6 bases remained unmatched. Germline CDR1 reads SGHVS; CDR2 reads FNYEAQ. The CDR3 loop spans 17 amino acids. CDR3 residues: CASSLADGTASTDTQYF. DNA of the CDR3: TGTGCCAGCAGCTTAGCCGATGGGACAGCTAGCACAGATACGCAGTATTTT.

This chain joins TRBV25-1 and TRBJ2-5, with D maybe TRBD1 (5 bases). Looked up from germline, CDR1 is MGHDK and CDR2 is SYGVNS. The V and J ends lost 1 base and 1 base respectively, with 10 bases between them. The CDR3 runs to 15 residues. The CDR3 DNA is TGTGCCAGCAGTGAATTCGGGCAGGGCCAAGAGACCCAGTACTTC. It encodes CASSEFGQGQETQYF.

V and J are TRBV29-1 and TRBJ2-5, with a possible D match to TRBD2 (5 bases). There are 11 residues in the CDR3. Germline CDR1 is SQVTM and CDR2 is ANQGSEA. Trimming stripped 7 bases from V and 14 bases from J, with 20 bases between. This CDR3 is CSAELGAQVYF. The CDR3 DNA reads as TGCAGCGCAGAGCTGGGAGCCCAGGTATACTTC.

The rearrangement uses TRBV4-3 and TRBJ1-3; possibly TRBD1 for D (6 bases). Germline-derived CDR1 and CDR2 are LGHNA and YSLEER. This CDR3 spans 16 amino acids. The V gene lost 4 bases and the J gene lost 0 bases, with 13 bases spanning the gap. CDR3 protein: CASSLTRTVSGNTIYF. In nucleotides, the CDR3 is TGCGCCAGCAGCCTTACTCGGACAGTCTCTGGAAACACCATATATTTT.

The rearrangement uses TRBV7-2 and TRBJ2-3; 10 bases fit TRBD2. Per germline, CDR1 SGHTA and CDR2 FQGNSA. This CDR3 has 17 residues. V lost 7 bases to trimming and J lost 6 bases; unmatched junction nucleotides: 16. This CDR3 is CASTLRSGGAGRDTQYF. The CDR3 DNA follows: TGTGCCAGCACCCTGCGAAGCGGGGGGGCGGGTAGGGATACGCAGTATTTT. Together with reference TRBV7-2 and TRBJ2-3, the CDR3 gives the full variable domain: GAGVSQSPSNKVTEKGKDVELRCDPISGHTALYWYRQSLGQGLEFLIYFQGNSAPDKSGLPSDRFSAERTGGSVSTLTIQRTQQEDSAVYLCASTLRSGGAGRDTQYFGPGTRLTVL.

This clone has more than one count but fewer than ten. The genes are TRBV7-9 and TRBJ1-4; 7 nucleotides match TRBD1. The CDR3 length is 16 residues. Germline values: CDR1 SEHNR, CDR2 FQNEAQ (reference sequence). V shed 5 bases and J 8 bases; nucleotides not matched to a gene: 14. This CDR3 is CASSRAKDRAAEKLFF. In DNA, the CDR3 is TGTGCCAGCAGCCGTGCAAAAGACAGGGCGGCGGAAAAACTGTTTTTT. Looking up the rest from reference TRBV7-9 and TRBJ1-4 gives the full variable domain: DTGVSQNPRHKITKRGQNVTFRCDPISEHNRLYWYRQTLGQGPEFLTYFQNEAQLEKSRLLSDRFSAERPKGSFSTLEIQRTEQGDSAMYLCASSRAKDRAAEKLFFGSGTQLSVL.

The chain has TRBV28 and TRBJ2-7; D is ambiguous. Per germline, CDR1 MDHEN and CDR2 SYDVKM. Trimming stripped 5 bases from V and 3 bases from J, with 5 bases between. This CDR3 comprises 11 residues. The CDR3: CASSLIYEQYF. CDR3 nucleotides: TGTGCCAGCAGTCTTATCTACGAGCAGTACTTC.

The gene calls are TRBV24-1 and TRBJ1-1, with D possibly being TRBD1 (6 bases). V was cut by 6 bases and J by 1 base, with 8 bases left in between. CDR1 is KGHDR and CDR2 is SFDVKD in the germline V gene. The CDR3 is 13 residues long. CDR3 loop: CATSRTANTEAFF. CDR3 DNA: TGTGCCACCAGTAGGACAGCGAACACTGAAGCTTTCTTT.

The chain is built from TRBV7-9 and TRBJ1-5; 7 positions agree with TRBD1. This CDR3 contains 14 residues. The germline gives CDR1 SEHNR, CDR2 FQNEAQ (reference sequence). Trimming removed 0 bases from V and 6 bases from J; junction bases left unmatched: 2. CDR3: CASSLAGGGQPQHF. The DNA for the CDR3 is TGTGCCAGCAGCTTAGCAGGGGGCGGTCAGCCCCAGCATTTT.

J is TRBJ1-6 and V is TRBV6-4; 8 nucleotides agree with TRBD1. V lost 2 bases, J lost 7 bases, and 1 base stayed unmatched. There are 14 residues in the CDR3. Germline loops: CDR1 MRHNA, CDR2 SNTAGT. CDR3 sequence: CASSDQGANSPLHF. CDR3 bases: TGTGCCAGCAGTGACCAGGGGGCCAATTCACCCCTCCACTTT.

In DNA form, the CDR3 reads TGTGCCAGCAGCCAAGCCCCCCAGGTGAACACTGAAGCTTTCTTT. It yields the protein CASSQAPQVNTEAFF. The V gene is TRBV3-1 (or the pseudogene TRBV3-2), the J gene TRBJ1-1; no clear D gene. The germline CDR1 and CDR2 sequences are LGHDT and YNNKEL (reference sequence). The CDR3 runs to 15 residues. V was cut by 1 base and J by 0 bases, with 9 bases left in between.

This clone was seen just once. V is TRBV27 and J is TRBJ2-1; no clear D gene. The V and J ends lost 6 bases and 0 bases respectively, with 3 bases between them. This CDR3 has 12 residues. The germline CDR1 and CDR2 sequences are MNHEY and SMNVEV (reference sequence). CDR3 in DNA: TGTGCCAGCAGCCGCTCCTACAATGAGCAGTTCTTC. It translates to CASSRSYNEQFF.

The gene calls are TRBV28 and TRBJ2-1; 11 positions agree with TRBD2. The junction had 11 bases not matched to a gene; V was cut back by 8 bases and J by 8 bases. This CDR3 spans 15 amino acids. The germline gives CDR1 MDHEN, CDR2 SYDVKM. The CDR3 nucleotides are TGTGCCAGCCCGCCGGTGGGACTAGCGGCGTATGAGCAGTTCTTC. It yields the protein CASPPVGLAAYEQFF.

The gene calls are TRBV6-1 and TRBJ2-1; TRBD1 might be the D (6 bases). Germline values: CDR1 MNHNS, CDR2 SASEGT. V gave up 3 bases and J gave up 4 bases, with 10 bases separating them. The CDR3 spans 14 residues. In DNA form, the CDR3 reads TGTGCCAGCAGTGAGGACAGCGAATACAATGAGCAGTTCTTC. Translation: CASSEDSEYNEQFF.

The rearrangement joins TRBV6-5 to TRBJ1-2; weak D call: TRBD1 (6 bases). This CDR3 is 15 amino acids long. Germline lookup yields CDR1 MNHEY and CDR2 SVGAGI. Trimming removed 6 bases at V and 4 bases at J, with 18 bases between. CDR3 DNA: TGTGCCAGCAGCTACCGCGGACAGTGGGGCTATGGCTACACCTTC. This translates into CASSYRGQWGYGYTF.

The chain couples TRBV14 to TRBJ2-7, with TRBD1 identical over 8 bases. CDR1 is SGHDN and CDR2 is FVKESK in the germline V gene. There are 14 residues in the CDR3. Trimming at V came to 4 bases and at J to 3 bases, leaving 5 bases not matched to a gene. CDR3 nucleotides: TGTGCCAGCAGCCTGGACAGGGTAGGCTACGAGCAGTACTTC. Protein sequence: CASSLDRVGYEQYF.

The chain is built from TRBV7-6 and TRBJ2-1; 14 positions agree with TRBD2. Germline V gives CDR1 SGHVS, CDR2 FNYEAQ. The V gene end was trimmed by 5 bases and the J gene end by 6 bases; junction bases not matched to a gene: 9. The CDR3 contains 17 residues. The CDR3 bases are TGTGCCAGCAGCCCGGGACTAGCGGGAGAGGTAGTCAATGAGCAGTTCTTC. Amino acids: CASSPGLAGEVVNEQFF.